These 5 T cell receptor beta chains came from one sample sequenced in a study of T-cell reconstitution after alpha-beta-depleted transplantation in children. TCRbeta library preparation incorporated unique molecular identifiers. TCRdb itself ran the PCR reads through MiXCR, one entry per CDR3 protein. Seen here are 450,000 to 600,000 distinct CDR3 sequences, approximately 12% observed once, and the top ten hold approximately 2.1%. The specimen was PBMCs, mostly from graft donor cells, collected 360 days after TCRalphabeta/CD19-depleted stem cell transplant. Every receptor here comes from a male patient younger than 18 who had a stem cell transplant for acute myeloid leukemia, so the T cells may come from the graft donor.

This clonotype was counted at least ten times. The J gene is TRBJ2-1, the V gene TRBV24-1, with D uncertain. This CDR3 comprises 13 residues. In germline, CDR1 is KGHDR, CDR2 SFDVKD. Trimming left V 3 bases short and J 4 bases short, with 6 bases between. This CDR3 reads CATSDGYYNEQFF. In DNA form, the CDR3 reads TGTGCCACCAGTGATGGCTATTACAATGAGCAGTTCTTC.

This clonotype was seen repeatedly, ten times or more. This chain links TRBV12-3 or TRBV12-4 with TRBJ2-7; D call uncertain. The CDR3 loop spans 16 amino acids. Trimming stripped 5 bases from V and 0 bases from J, with 17 bases between. CDR3 residues: CASSPDRGVISYEQYF. Here the CDR3 DNA reads TGTGCCAGCAGTCCCGACCGCGGAGTTATCTCCTACGAGCAGTACTTC.

There are a few counts of this clonotype. This chain joins TRBV4-3 and TRBJ2-2; D is possibly TRBD2 (5 bases). The V gene's germline CDR1 is LGHNA and CDR2 YSLEER. V lost 5 bases and J 8 bases, leaving 12 bases between the germline ends. This CDR3 is built from 13 residues. The CDR3 region is CASSAHQRGELFF. The CDR3 DNA follows: TGCGCCAGCAGCGCTCACCAGCGGGGGGAGCTGTTTTTT.

The chain has TRBV5-1 and TRBJ2-1; the D is unclear. Trimming removed 0 bases at V and 2 bases at J, with 6 bases between. CDR1 is SGHRS and CDR2 is YFSETQ in the germline V gene. CDR3 length: 14 amino acids. The CDR3 spells CASSLEAPYNEQFF. The CDR3 DNA sequence: TGCGCCAGCAGCTTGGAAGCGCCCTACAATGAGCAGTTCTTC. Full variable domain (outside the CDR3, taken from reference TRBV5-1 and TRBJ2-1): KAGVTQTPRYLIKTRGQQVTLSCSPISGHRSVSWYQQTPGQGLQFLFEYFSETQRNKGNFPGRFSGRQFSNSRSEMNVSTLELGDSALYLCASSLEAPYNEQFFGPGTRLTVL.

The rearrangement uses TRBV7-2 and TRBJ2-2; D might be TRBD2 (5 bases). Germline lookup yields CDR1 SGHTA and CDR2 FQGNSA. Trimming left V 5 bases short and J 5 bases short, with 18 bases between. The CDR3 runs 16 residues. The CDR3 coding sequence is TGTGCCAGCAGCGCAGTGGACTCGGCGGTGACCGGGGAGCTGTTTTTT. This gives the protein CASSAVDSAVTGELFF.